This section outlines one T cell receptor (beta chain) sequence together with its context. Its antigen is not identified. The sample is drawn from a study of PD-L1 blockade in urothelial cancer. Study overall: Prior chemotherapy in patients spanned 0 to 3 regimens. Analyses were performed on blood at 3 weeks after treatment start (the second dose) and at 6 weeks. Specimens of blood held a median count of about 140,000 T cells. Study-level results: By 3 weeks, tumor-associated blood clones had expanded more in durable-benefit patients.

Generated by immunoSEQ multiplex PCR, the TCRdb table keeps only in-frame clones and is missing some. This sample has about 56,000 clones, with about 86% found just once. The CDR3 runs 14 residues. Per germline, CDR1 SGHDN and CDR2 FVKESK. Between the trimmed V and J ends, which lost 2 bases and 4 bases, there was a span of 11 bases. The origin of this receptor is a man between 50 and 59 years old with urothelial cancer. This rearrangement joins TRBV14 to TRBJ1-1; no reliable D call. The specimen was PBMCs, collected around atezolizumab (anti-PD-L1) treatment. CDR3 residues: CASSQKNVGTEAFF. In nucleotides, the CDR3 is TGTGCCAGCAGCCAAAAGAATGTCGGCACTGAAGCTTTCTTT.